These T cell receptor beta chains were read from a single sample in a study of tissue T cells after allogeneic stem cell transplantation. Produced via immunoSEQ multiplex PCR; TCRdb's table is partial and in-frame only. This sample yields about 3,300 clones, of which almost 70% are seen a single time; around 15% belongs to the top ten. This material consisted of tissue from the right colon, taken at autopsy. The origin of the receptors is a male donor aged 60 or over with lung cancer. The CDR3 runs from the conserved cysteine through the conserved F or W. Fields, in order: V gene, D gene, J gene, CDR3 protein. D genes are given only for firm matches.

V: TRBV4-3; D: TRBD2; J: TRBJ2-1; CDR3: CASSQDGRGVHNEQFF
V: TRBV7-2; D: -; J: TRBJ1-4; CDR3: CASRSGGLANEKLFF
V: TRBV29-1; D: -; J: TRBJ2-6; CDR3: CSVEPSSGANVLTF
V: TRBV5-1; D: -; J: TRBJ2-7; CDR3: CASSLEGGLGEQYF
V: TRBV3-1/TRBV3-2; D: -; J: TRBJ2-3; CDR3: CASSQVRQGSTDTQYF
V: TRBV5-1; D: TRBD1; J: TRBJ1-2; CDR3: CASSFTSGTGVEYGYTF
V: TRBV15; D: -; J: TRBJ1-6; CDR3: CATGGRDNNSPLHF
V: TRBV7-2; D: -; J: TRBJ2-7; CDR3: CASSQQETSSYEQYF
V: TRBV6-1; D: -; J: TRBJ2-7; CDR3: CASRMTDEQYF
V: TRBV5-5; D: TRBD1; J: TRBJ2-1; CDR3: CASSLEVIGQGRGEQFF
V: TRBV12-3/TRBV12-4; D: -; J: TRBJ1-1; CDR3: CASSPDGEAFF
V: TRBV3-1/TRBV3-2; D: TRBD1; J: TRBJ1-5; CDR3: CASSQAQGAMCNQPQHF
V: TRBV5-1; D: -; J: TRBJ1-2; CDR3: CASSLEVLKVHGYTF
V: TRBV27; D: -; J: TRBJ1-1; CDR3: CASSWDGNTEAFF
V: TRBV2; D: -; J: TRBJ1-4; CDR3: CASSVPGETNEKLFF
V: TRBV15; D: -; J: TRBJ2-1; CDR3: CATSRDQGNNEQFF
V: TRBV28; D: -; J: TRBJ2-1; CDR3: CASSLRRGDTYNEQFF
V: TRBV19; D: -; J: TRBJ1-2; CDR3: CASSSRVGYGYTF
V: TRBV28; D: TRBD1; J: TRBJ1-6; CDR3: CASRTGTGNNSPLHF
V: TRBV9; D: -; J: TRBJ1-1; CDR3: CASSVAITTEAFF
V: TRBV5-8; D: -; J: TRBJ1-1; CDR3: CASRYQGANTEAFF
V: TRBV7-3; D: TRBD2; J: TRBJ2-3; CDR3: CASSLGTRADTQYF
V: TRBV7-2; D: -; J: TRBJ2-7; CDR3: CASSLGGRTYEQYF
V: TRBV9; D: TRBD2; J: TRBJ2-7; CDR3: CASSARLAEGLLYEQYF
V: TRBV5-6; D: -; J: TRBJ2-7; CDR3: CASTPGAWGAYEQYF
V: TRBV11-2; D: -; J: TRBJ1-1; CDR3: CASRLIGQHTEAFF
V: TRBV5-4; D: TRBD1; J: TRBJ2-5; CDR3: CASSPRDRGGETQYF
V: TRBV30; D: TRBD1; J: TRBJ2-2; CDR3: CAWRTGVGIGELFF
V: TRBV5-1; D: -; J: TRBJ1-2; CDR3: CASSLVGSANYGYTF
V: TRBV11-2; D: -; J: TRBJ2-7; CDR3: CASSLGGEGKQYF
V: TRBV10-3; D: -; J: TRBJ2-5; CDR3: CAIRQPRGGAQETQYF
V: TRBV6-4; D: -; J: TRBJ2-1; CDR3: CASSDRDNNEQFF
V: TRBV15; D: -; J: TRBJ1-5; CDR3: CATSRLLGEPQHF
V: TRBV4-1; D: -; J: TRBJ2-3; CDR3: CASSQDLGLGTDTQYF
V: TRBV28; D: TRBD1; J: TRBJ1-1; CDR3: CASSSQGTDTEAFF
V: TRBV15; D: -; J: TRBJ2-4; CDR3: CATSRGGIVEGNIQYF
V: TRBV7-2; D: TRBD2; J: TRBJ2-7; CDR3: CASRPTAGGPYEQYF
V: TRBV9; D: TRBD1; J: TRBJ1-2; CDR3: CASSVEGQGLYGYTF
V: TRBV6-5; D: -; J: TRBJ2-7; CDR3: CASIAPTGFHEQYF
V: TRBV6-2/TRBV6-3; D: -; J: TRBJ2-3; CDR3: CASSARYTSTDTQYF
V: TRBV5-1; D: -; J: TRBJ2-1; CDR3: CASSFLGSSYNEQFF
V: TRBV28; D: -; J: TRBJ2-6; CDR3: CASPVSGANVLTF
V: TRBV28; D: TRBD1; J: TRBJ1-1; CDR3: CASSSQGGSAEAFF
V: TRBV19; D: -; J: TRBJ1-1; CDR3: CASTIRGGGTEAFF
V: TRBV19; D: TRBD1; J: TRBJ1-2; CDR3: CASSIRTGKGYGYTF
V: TRBV7-2; D: TRBD2; J: TRBJ2-7; CDR3: CASSLTSVSSYEQYF
V: TRBV14; D: TRBD2; J: TRBJ2-3; CDR3: CASSPISLSGGTDTQYF
V: TRBV15; D: TRBD2; J: TRBJ2-3; CDR3: CATSRVPSGSSDTQYF
V: TRBV29-1; D: -; J: TRBJ1-2; CDR3: CSVGGQKVDGYTF
V: TRBV7-7; D: -; J: TRBJ2-2; CDR3: CASSLLGAGEAGELFF
V: TRBV6-6; D: TRBD1; J: TRBJ1-5; CDR3: CASSPQGVSNQPQHF
V: TRBV7-2; D: TRBD1; J: TRBJ1-1; CDR3: CASIGQGNTEAFF
V: TRBV27; D: -; J: TRBJ2-3; CDR3: CASSPRDGGDTQYF
V: TRBV12-5; D: -; J: TRBJ2-7; CDR3: CATRGGTEYYEQYF
V: TRBV27; D: TRBD1; J: TRBJ1-6; CDR3: CASSQNTGGRSPLHF
V: TRBV4-3; D: -; J: TRBJ2-5; CDR3: CASSQDGTEETQYF
V: TRBV15; D: -; J: TRBJ2-1; CDR3: CATSRDQESYNEQFF